The 20 T cell receptor beta chains given below trace back to one sample, sequenced in a study of vaccination and CD4 T cells after COVID-19. Their antigens remain unidentified. CD4+ T cells that had been cultured provided DNA sequenced with the Oncomine TCR Beta short-read assay. TCRdb re-analysed the PCR reads in MiXCR, keeping a single row per CDR3 protein. The sample consists of around 26,000 distinct CDR3 sequences, 67% of them appearing once. Noted treatment: roughly 11-day PBMC culture with coronavirus spike peptide pools or control peptides (ViraFEST assay). The material was CD4+ T cells from blood, cultured in vitro, obtained after SARS-CoV-2 vaccination. These receptors originate from a human donor who received a COVID-19 vaccine.

The CDR3 region is CASSVLGTNTEAFF. The CDR3 DNA is TGCGCCAGCAGCGTGCTGGGAACTAACACTGAAGCTTTCTTT. V and J are TRBV5-1 and TRBJ1-1; D is uncertain. CDR3 length: 14 residues. Per the germline V gene, CDR1 is SGHRS and CDR2 is YFSETQ. V was cut by 4 bases and J by 2 bases, with 12 bases left in between.

This clonotype was counted a few times. The V gene is TRBV7-8, the J gene TRBJ2-1; tentatively, D is TRBD1 (6 bases). Germline CDR1 reads SGHVS; CDR2 reads FQNEAQ. This CDR3 has 18 residues. V lost 6 bases and J lost 7, with 28 bases in between. CDR3 DNA: TGTGCCAGCAGGCGGTCCACAGGGATATCCCCCTTCGCAAATGAGCAGTTCTTC. Amino acids: CASRRSTGISPFANEQFF.

This clonotype was observed a single time. The chain joins TRBV12-3 or TRBV12-4 to TRBJ1-3; 8 bases fit TRBD1. The CDR3 covers 15 residues. The trim removed 1 base at V and 4 bases at J, leaving 3 bases unmatched. The CDR3 sequence: CASSLGAGGGNTIYF. CDR3 bases: TGTGCCAGCAGTTTAGGGGCAGGGGGCGGAAACACCATATATTTT.

The chain employs TRBV6-1 and TRBJ1-5, with D perhaps TRBD1 (6 bases). The V end was cut by 3 bases, the J end by 6 bases, with 21 bases between. This CDR3 contains 17 residues. CDR1 and CDR2 (germline): MNHNS, SASEGT. In DNA, the CDR3 is TGTGCCAGCAGTGAGGGACGCATACAGGGACGCGGTCAGCCCCAGCATTTT. As protein: CASSEGRIQGRGQPQHF.

The CDR3 DNA sequence: TGTGCCAGCAGCTCCCCAGGGGGCGGTGGCTACACCTTC. Translating it yields CASSSPGGGGYTF. The chain has TRBV7-3 and TRBJ1-2, with 8 bases identical to TRBD1. The V gene end was trimmed by 4 bases and the J gene end by 7 bases; junction bases not matched to a gene: 5. The CDR3 extends over 13 amino acids. The V gene's germline CDR1 is SGHTA and CDR2 FQGTGA.

There are a few counts of this clonotype. The rearrangement links TRBV7-3 to TRBJ1-6; D perhaps matches TRBD1 (5 bases). Germline values: CDR1 SGHTA, CDR2 FQGTGA. The CDR3 loop spans 14 amino acids. V lost 5 bases, J lost 12 bases, and 17 bases lay in between. Written as DNA, the CDR3 is TGTGCCAGCAGCCGGGACTCCTCCGGGGGACCCCTCCACTTT. This codes for CASSRDSSGGPLHF.

The chain is built from TRBV3-1 and TRBJ2-7; TRBD1 is a possible D gene (5 bases). Germline V CDR1 and CDR2: LGHDT, YNNKEL (reference sequence). Trimming cost V 0 bases and J 2 bases, with 14 bases left between them. This CDR3 spans 16 amino acids. Here the CDR3 reads CASSQEQAAFTYEQYF. The CDR3 DNA reads as TGTGCCAGCAGCCAAGAACAGGCTGCCTTTACCTACGAGCAGTACTTC.

The CDR3 nucleotides are TGTGCCACCAGCAGAGCGCAGACGGGTTCCTACGAGCAGTACTTC. Translation gives CATSRAQTGSYEQYF. The chain employs TRBV15 and TRBJ2-7, with D uncertain. The V gene's germline CDR1 is LNHNV and CDR2 YYDKDF (reference sequence). This CDR3 is 15 amino acids long. Trimming removed 1 base from V and 1 base from J, with 11 bases in between.

Note on this clonotype: The junction does not match germline at one end; this may be a read error. The chain's CDR3 is CASSVPVVLNTGEPFF. In nucleotides, the CDR3 is TGTGCCAGCAGTGTCCCCGTGGTATTGAACACCGGGGAGCCGTTTTTT. This rearrangement joins TRBV28 to TRBJ2-2; D perhaps matches TRBD2 (5 bases). CDR3 length: 16 residues. Germline V CDR1 and CDR2: MDHEN, SYDVKM.

The chain couples TRBV11-2 to TRBJ2-7, with 8 bases lining up with TRBD1. V shed 8 bases, J shed 3 bases, and the junction held 9 bases outside the gene matches. CDR1 and CDR2 (germline): SGHAT, FQNNGV. This CDR3 is 14 amino acids long. The CDR3 DNA follows: TGTGCCAGCCGTGGACAGGGCAAATACTACGAGCAGTACTTC. It translates to CASRGQGKYYEQYF.

This clonotype was observed a few times. V and J are TRBV19 and TRBJ1-6, with D tentatively TRBD1 (6 bases). Germline values: CDR1 LNHDA, CDR2 SQIVND (reference sequence). Trimming left V 5 bases short and J 1 base short, with 9 bases between. The length of the CDR3 is 15 residues. The CDR3 loop reads CASSEGESYNSPLHF. The CDR3 region has the DNA TGTGCCAGTAGTGAGGGGGAATCCTATAATTCACCCCTCCACTTT.

The table lists this clonotype with a few counts. The gene calls are TRBV6-5 and TRBJ2-3, with TRBD1 identical over 9 bases. Trimming took 2 bases from V and 1 from J; bases not matched to a gene: 4. The CDR3 is made up of 16 amino acids. Germline V CDR1 and CDR2: MNHEY, SVGAGI. CDR3: CASSYGTGFGTDTQYF. Here the CDR3 DNA reads TGTGCCAGCAGTTACGGGACAGGGTTTGGCACAGATACGCAGTATTTT.

The chain recombines TRBV6-2 or TRBV6-3 with TRBJ1-2; D perhaps matches TRBD1 (5 bases). There are 13 residues in the CDR3. Trimming left V 2 bases short and J 6 bases short, with 10 bases between. Per the germline V gene, CDR1 is MNHEY and CDR2 is SVGEGT. CDR3 sequence: CASSYLGTDGYTF. CDR3 nucleotide sequence: TGTGCCAGCAGTTACCTCGGGACGGATGGCTACACCTTC.

V and J are TRBV30 and TRBJ1-2, with D possibly being TRBD1 (5 bases). Per the germline V gene, CDR1 is GTSNPN and CDR2 is SVGIG (reference sequence). CDR3 length: 12 amino acids. V lost 0 bases to trimming and J lost 7 bases, with 9 bases between them. This CDR3 reads CAWSVQARGYTF. The CDR3 DNA follows: TGTGCCTGGAGTGTACAGGCGCGTGGCTACACCTTC.

This sequence joins TRBV7-8 and TRBJ1-2; D is possibly TRBD1 (6 bases). The CDR3 runs 16 residues. V gave up 1 base and J gave up 4 bases, with 16 bases separating them. From germline, CDR1 is SGHVS and CDR2 FQNEAQ. The CDR3 loop is CASSLGLVGASYGYTF. CDR3 nucleotide sequence: TGTGCCAGCAGCTTAGGCCTCGTGGGGGCTAGCTATGGCTACACCTTC.

This clonotype was detected a few times. CDR3 sequence (DNA): TGTGCCACCAGCAGAGGACAGGGGCATACGGGGAGATCTGAAGCTTTCTTT. This translates into CATSRGQGHTGRSEAFF. The chain links TRBV15 to TRBJ1-1, with TRBD1 matching 8 bases. CDR3 size: 17 residues. Germline V CDR1 and CDR2: LNHNV, YYDKDF (reference sequence). Trimming cost V 1 base and J 6 bases; bases outside gene matches: 13.

J is TRBJ1-5 and V is TRBV30; D unclear. Germline lookup yields CDR1 GTSNPN and CDR2 SVGIG (reference sequence). Trimming took 6 bases from V and 4 from J, leaving 4 bases between them. The CDR3 extends over 10 amino acids. DNA of the CDR3: TGTGCCTGTGGGAATCAGCCCCAGCATTTT. The encoded protein is CACGNQPQHF.

V usage is TRBV11-3 and J usage is TRBJ2-4; no clear D gene. Trimming stripped 1 base from V and 0 bases from J, with 10 bases between. The CDR3 is 16 residues long. Germline values: CDR1 SGHNT, CDR2 YENEEA. The CDR3 loop reads CASSLGRYLAKNIQYF. DNA of the CDR3: TGTGCCAGCAGCTTAGGGCGTTATTTAGCCAAAAACATTCAGTACTTC.

V and J are TRBV9 and TRBJ1-5; possibly TRBD1 for D (6 bases). V shed 0 bases and J shed 2 bases, with 9 bases lying between them. The CDR3 is 15 amino acids. CDR1 and CDR2 from the germline V gene are SGDLS and YYNGEE. The CDR3 bases are TGTGCCAGCAGCGTAGCTCCAGGGGGCAATCAGCCCCAGCATTTT. Protein product: CASSVAPGGNQPQHF. Full variable domain (missing parts from reference TRBV9 and TRBJ1-5): DSGVTQTPKHLITATGQRVTLRCSPRSGDLSVYWYQQSLDQGLQFLIQYYNGEERAKGNILERFSAQQFPDLHSELNLSSLELGDSALYFCASSVAPGGNQPQHFGDGTRLSIL.

This clonotype was counted a few times. The chain combines TRBV20-1 with TRBJ1-5; 7 bases are a match to TRBD1. The CDR3 runs 15 residues. Per the germline V gene, CDR1 is DFQATT and CDR2 is SNEGSKA (reference sequence). The trim removed 0 bases at V and 11 bases at J, leaving 13 bases unmatched. The CDR3 loop is CSAREVGTVQSAQHF. CDR3 in DNA: TGCAGTGCTAGAGAAGTTGGGACAGTTCAATCAGCCCAGCATTTT.